Below are 25 T cell receptor beta chains sequenced from a single sample in a study of radiotherapy plus CTLA-4 blockade in lung cancer. Clones were read by immunoSEQ multiplex PCR, and TCRdb kept only the in-frame ones, dropping some. The sample includes 62,000 or so clones, 79% of them seen just once. The starting material was peripheral blood, obtained from a patient treated with radiotherapy plus ipilimumab. These receptors were taken from a human donor with non-small cell lung cancer who had a complete response to radiotherapy plus ipilimumab.

The V call is TRBV7-9, the J call TRBJ1-6; TRBD1 is a possible D gene (6 bases). Trimming removed 1 base from V and 3 bases from J, with 7 bases in between. Germline V gene lookup returns CDR1 SEHNR and CDR2 FQNEAQ (reference sequence). This CDR3 is built from 15 residues. Written as DNA, the CDR3 is TGTGCCAGCAGCTTAGAAGGGGGCTATAATTCACCCCTCCACTTT. It yields the protein CASSLEGGYNSPLHF. Full variable domain (missing parts from reference TRBV7-9 and TRBJ1-6): DTGVSQNPRHKITKRGQNVTFRCDPISEHNRLYWYRQTLGQGPEFLTYFQNEAQLEKSRLLSDRFSAERPKGSFSTLEIQRTEQGDSAMYLCASSLEGGYNSPLHFGNGTRLTVT.

The chain couples TRBV11-2 to TRBJ1-5; D remains unclear. CDR1 and CDR2 (germline): SGHAT, FQNNGV. Between the trimmed V and J ends, which lost 0 bases and 3 bases, there was a span of 3 bases. This CDR3 is 13 amino acids long. CDR3 in DNA: TGTGCCAGCAGCTTAGATTACAATCAGCCCCAGCATTTT. Translation: CASSLDYNQPQHF.

This chain uses TRBV11-2 with TRBJ1-5; D unclear. Germline assignment: CDR1 SGHAT and CDR2 FQNNGV. The CDR3 is 13 amino acids. V lost 2 bases and J 5 bases, leaving 7 bases between the germline ends. The CDR3 here is CASSLNGDQPQHF. The CDR3, as DNA: TGTGCCAGCAGCTTAAATGGGGATCAGCCCCAGCATTTT.

The V and J genes are TRBV19 and TRBJ1-1; D is unclear. Germline V gene lookup returns CDR1 LNHDA and CDR2 SQIVND (reference sequence). V was clipped by 6 bases and J by 5 bases, with 13 bases between them. CDR3 length equals 13 residues. The CDR3 reads CASSARRATEAFF. CDR3 nucleotide sequence: TGTGCCAGTAGCGCCCGGAGGGCAACTGAAGCTTTCTTT.

The rearrangement links TRBV19 to TRBJ2-7; possibly TRBD1 for D (6 bases). CDR1 and CDR2 (germline): LNHDA, SQIVND (reference sequence). The V and J ends lost 4 bases and 6 bases respectively, with 16 bases between them. The CDR3 extends over 14 amino acids. CDR3 loop: CASSTTPGVGEQYF. The CDR3 DNA follows: TGTGCCAGTAGTACCACCCCAGGGGTGGGCGAGCAGTACTTC.

A word on this clone: The same CDR3 can be traced to other DNA sequences in this sample. CDR3 sequence: CAISESRGGSGANVLTF. DNA for the CDR3: TGTGCCATCAGTGAGTCAAGGGGTGGCTCTGGGGCCAACGTCCTGACTTTC. This rearrangement joins TRBV10-3 to TRBJ2-6; D might be TRBD1 (5 bases). Germline CDR1 and CDR2: ENHRY and SYGVKD. The CDR3 is 17 residues long. V shed 0 bases and J shed 0 bases, with 9 bases lying between them.

V gene TRBV2 combines with J gene TRBJ2-3; TRBD1 aligns across 7 bases. The trim removed 6 bases at V and 0 bases at J, leaving 3 bases unmatched. The CDR3 contains 14 residues. Germline V gene data show CDR1 as SNHLY and CDR2 as FYNNEI. CDR3 residues: CASRGQTSTDTQYF. The CDR3 bases are TGTGCCAGCAGGGGACAGACTAGCACAGATACGCAGTATTTT.

The chain uses TRBV21-1 and TRBJ1-3. TRBV21-1 is termed a pseudogene. The CDR3 has 17 residues. The CDR3 sequence: CASSKEKARGSGNTIYF. CDR3 nucleotides: TGTGCCAGCAGCAAAGAAAAGGCACGGGGCTCTGGAAACACCATATATTTT.

This clone was observed a few times. The CDR3 bases are TGTGCCAGCAGCCACGAAGGCCAGCCCCAGCATTTT. Its translation is CASSHEGQPQHF. This rearrangement joins TRBV7-9 to TRBJ1-5, with D unclear. V lost 5 bases and J 7 bases, leaving 9 bases between the germline ends. Germline assignment: CDR1 SEHNR and CDR2 FQNEAQ (reference sequence). The CDR3 loop spans 12 amino acids.

In DNA form, the CDR3 reads TGTGCCATCAGTGAGAGGCTAGCGGACGAGCAGTACGTC. Translated: CAISERLADEQYV. The J gene is TRBJ2-7, the V gene TRBV10-3, with 7 positions matching TRBD2. Trimming took 2 bases from V and 5 from J; bases not matched to a gene: 3. Germline CDR1 is ENHRY and CDR2 is SYGVKD. CDR3 length equals 13 residues.

The chain is built from TRBV6-5 and TRBJ1-2; D is perhaps TRBD1 (5 bases). V lost 4 bases and J lost 6, with 18 bases in between. This CDR3 region has 15 residues. CDR1 is MNHEY and CDR2 is SVGAGI in the germline V gene. CDR3 nucleotide sequence: TGTGCCAGCAGTTCCCCAATGGCAGGGAGGGATGGCTACACCTTC. The encoded protein is CASSSPMAGRDGYTF.

The chain uses TRBV7-8 and TRBJ2-5, with a possible D match to TRBD1 (6 bases). Gene TRBJ2-7 matches the end of the DNA better, so the J call may be wrong. The CDR3 spans 14 residues. Germline CDR1 and CDR2: SGHVS and FQNEAQ. The CDR3 here is CASSRSTGHYEQYF. CDR3 nucleotide sequence: TGTGCCAGCAGCCGATCGACAGGCCACTACGAGCAGTACTTC.

This clone was recorded once. This rearrangement joins TRBV5-8 to TRBJ1-2; D is undetermined. The CDR3 consists of 13 residues. Trimming stripped 0 bases from V and 2 bases from J, with 5 bases between. The germline V gene has CDR1 SGHTS and CDR2 YDEGEE. The CDR3 loop is CASSLGENYGYTF. Written as DNA, the CDR3 is TGTGCCAGCAGCTTGGGAGAAAACTATGGCTACACCTTC. The full variable domain, completed using reference TRBV5-8 and TRBJ1-2, is EAGVTQSPTHLIKTRGQQATLRCSPISGHTSVYWYQQALGLGLQFLLWYDEGEERNRGNFPPRFSGRQFPNYSSELNVNALELEDSALYLCASSLGENYGYTFGSGTRLTVV.

The chain joins TRBV11-3 to TRBJ2-5, with TRBD1 identical over 8 bases. The V gene's germline CDR1 is SGHNT and CDR2 YENEEA. This CDR3 has 13 amino acids. V shed 5 bases, J shed 9 bases, and the junction held 8 bases outside the gene matches. CDR3 protein: CASSPQGVEAQYF. The CDR3 DNA reads as TGTGCCAGCAGCCCACAGGGGGTTGAGGCCCAGTACTTC.

The chain couples TRBV10-3 to TRBJ1-1; 9 nucleotides match TRBD1. With V trimmed by 0 bases and J by 2 bases, 1 base remained unmatched. Germline V gene data show CDR1 as ENHRY and CDR2 as SYGVKD. The CDR3 has 15 residues. The CDR3 sequence: CAISESDRGNTEAFF. The CDR3 nucleotides read TGTGCCATCAGTGAGTCGGACAGGGGTAACACTGAAGCTTTCTTT.

This clone was observed once. This chain joins TRBV19 and TRBJ2-1, with a tentative D call TRBD2 (5 bases). The V gene's germline CDR1 is LNHDA and CDR2 SQIVND (reference sequence). This CDR3 has 15 residues. The V end was cut by 5 bases, the J end by 8 bases, with 19 bases between. The CDR3 DNA reads TGTGCCAGTAGTCTGACCGCGGCGGGTGGCTATGAGCAGTTCTTC. Protein product: CASSLTAAGGYEQFF. Full variable domain (missing parts from reference TRBV19 and TRBJ2-1): DGGITQSPKYLFRKEGQNVTLSCEQNLNHDAMYWYRQDPGQGLRLIYYSQIVNDFQKGDIAEGYSVSREKKESFPLTVTSAQKNPTAFYLCASSLTAAGGYEQFFGPGTRLTVL.

The rearrangement links TRBV9 to TRBJ2-1, with D hard to call. The V end was cut by 3 bases, the J end by 6 bases, with 13 bases between. The germline CDR1 and CDR2 sequences are SGDLS and YYNGEE. The CDR3 covers 14 residues. CDR3 DNA sequence: TGTGCCAGCAGCGAAGGTAGCATAGGCAATGAGCAGTTCTTC. Residues: CASSEGSIGNEQFF.

This clone showed up just once. The junction differs from germline at one of its ends, possibly a read error. V usage is TRBV7-7 and J usage is TRBJ2-1; 13 bases align to TRBD2. The CDR3 has 16 amino acids. Germline V lookup: CDR1 SSHAT, CDR2 FNYEAQ (reference sequence). The CDR3 protein is CASSRTSGGAWNEQFF. The CDR3 DNA sequence: TGTGCTAGCAGCCGAACTAGCGGGGGGGCCTGGAATGAGCAGTTCTTC.

This clone appeared once. The CDR3 region has the DNA TGTGCCAAGAGACAGACCTTAGCCTATGGCTACACCTTC. Encoded protein: CAKRQTLAYGYTF. The chain combines TRBV30 with TRBJ1-2; D might be TRBD1 (5 bases). Germline CDR1 reads GTSNPN; CDR2 reads SVGIG (reference sequence). The CDR3 spans 13 residues. V lost 8 bases and J 4 bases, leaving 17 bases between the germline ends.

This clone is medium-sized. J is TRBJ1-3 and V is TRBV19; D remains ambiguous. Between the trimmed V and J ends, which lost 5 bases and 8 bases, there was a span of 16 bases. Germline V CDR1 and CDR2: LNHDA, SQIVND (reference sequence). This CDR3 is 14 amino acids long. CDR3 DNA sequence: TGTGCCAGTAGTGGTTCATCGCAGGTGGACACCATATATTTT. Protein sequence: CASSGSSQVDTIYF.

V gene TRBV7-6 combines with J gene TRBJ1-1, with 9 bases matching TRBD1. CDR1 and CDR2 (germline): SGHVS, FNYEAQ. The trim removed 5 bases at V and 3 bases at J, leaving 4 bases unmatched. The CDR3 extends over 14 amino acids. The CDR3 region has the DNA TGTGCCAGCAGCCCACAGGGGGCGGACACTGAAGCTTTCTTT. As protein: CASSPQGADTEAFF. Full variable domain (remainder filled in from reference TRBV7-6 and TRBJ1-1): GAGVSQSPRYKVTKRGQDVALRCDPISGHVSLYWYRQALGQGPEFLTYFNYEAQQDKSGLPNDRFSAERPEGSISTLTIQRTEQRDSAMYRCASSPQGADTEAFFGQGTRLTVV.

This clone occurred once. The CDR3 loop reads CASSDRTDTGYTF. The CDR3 coding sequence is TGTGCCAGCAGTGACAGGACTGATACTGGCTACACCTTC. The rearrangement uses TRBV6-1 and TRBJ1-2; D call uncertain. This CDR3 is built from 13 residues. Trimming left V 3 bases short and J 7 bases short, with 12 bases between. The germline V gene has CDR1 MNHNS and CDR2 SASEGT.

The chain links TRBV4-3 to TRBJ2-1; D possibly corresponds to TRBD2 (5 bases). Germline-derived CDR1 and CDR2 are LGHNA and YSLEER. This CDR3 region has 21 residues. V was cut by 0 bases and J by 0 bases, with 24 bases left in between. CDR3 nucleotides: TGCGCCAGCAGCCAAGATCGGTTGCTAGCCCCTAACCAACCCTCCTACAATGAGCAGTTCTTC. Protein product: CASSQDRLLAPNQPSYNEQFF.

This chain uses TRBV19 with TRBJ1-3; 9 bases agree with TRBD1. This CDR3 is 14 amino acids long. Germline CDR1 and CDR2: LNHDA and SQIVND (reference sequence). V was pared by 5 bases and J by 3 bases, with 2 bases of the junction left unmatched. The CDR3 region is CASSRQGVGNTIYF. As DNA, the CDR3 is TGTGCCAGTAGTCGACAGGGGGTTGGAAACACCATATATTTT.

The gene calls are TRBV11-3 and TRBJ2-5; D uncertain. The CDR3 contains 13 residues. Trimming cost V 4 bases and J 5 bases, with 11 bases left between them. Germline loops: CDR1 SGHNT, CDR2 YENEEA. The CDR3 bases are TGTGCCAGCAGCTCCCCTAGATATGAGACCCAGTACTTC. It is translated as CASSSPRYETQYF. Full variable domain (missing parts from reference TRBV11-3 and TRBJ2-5): EAGVVQSPRYKIIEKKQPVAFWCNPISGHNTLYWYLQNLGQGPELLIRYENEEAVDDSQLPKDRFSAERLKGVDSTLKIQPAELGDSAVYLCASSSPRYETQYFGPGTRLLVL.